Presented here are 22 T cell receptor beta chains from one specimen sequenced in a study of response to subunit inactivated influenza vaccine. TCRdb recomputed calls from the RT-PCR reads with MiXCR, one row per CDR3 protein. The sample lists some 570,000 distinct CDR3 sequences; around 10% were seen once. This sample also belongs to another study, concerning T cells expressing NK-cell markers. That report adds: Scientists made TCR beta cDNA using 5'RACE template switching with UMIs.

The source material was PBMCs from blood, sampled on the day of vaccination. These receptors all come from a man aged 50-59 years who received an inactivated influenza vaccine.

There are a few counts of this clonotype. The chain couples TRBV20-1 to TRBJ2-5; unclear D gene. The germline CDR1 and CDR2 sequences are DFQATT and SNEGSKA (reference sequence). The CDR3 loop spans 14 amino acids. V lost 1 base and J 4 bases, leaving 13 bases between the germline ends. The CDR3 DNA reads as TGCAGTGCTAGAGTGATGCGCGACGGAGAGACCCAGTACTTC. Amino acids: CSARVMRDGETQYF.

The genes are TRBV4-2 and TRBJ2-6; D call uncertain. CDR1 is LGHNA, CDR2 YNFKEQ, per germline. This CDR3 has 17 residues. The germline V and J ends were trimmed by 0 bases and 1 base, with 10 bases remaining between them. This CDR3 is CASSQDPTKSGANVLTF. The DNA of the CDR3 is TGTGCCAGCAGCCAAGACCCCACAAAGTCTGGGGCCAACGTCCTGACTTTC.

About this clonotype: A much larger clone differs by one base, so this may be a read error. CDR3 coding DNA: TGTGCCAGCAGTTACAGACAAGAGCACTTCTTC. The encoded protein is CASSYRQEHFF. The rearrangement links TRBV6-6 to TRBJ2-1; D is unresolved. Germline loops: CDR1 MNHNY, CDR2 SVGAGI (reference sequence). The CDR3 has 11 residues.

The genes are TRBV5-1 and TRBJ1-6; a possible D gene is TRBD1 (5 bases). V was clipped by 4 bases and J by 7 bases, with 9 bases between them. Germline values: CDR1 SGHRS, CDR2 YFSETQ. The CDR3 contains 13 residues. The CDR3 spells CASSPRQNSPLHF. DNA of the CDR3: TGCGCCAGCAGCCCCCGACAGAATTCACCCCTCCACTTT.

The chain employs TRBV6-6 and TRBJ2-1; 9 bases are a match to TRBD2. CDR1 and CDR2 (germline): MNHNY, SVGAGI (reference sequence). J was trimmed by 6 bases and V by 7 bases; bases with no gene match: 4. The CDR3 is 13 residues long. The CDR3 here is CASTQGLANEQFF. For the CDR3, the DNA is TGTGCCAGCACCCAGGGACTAGCCAATGAGCAGTTCTTC.

V is TRBV27 and J is TRBJ2-2; TRBD1 matches 8 bases. V lost 5 bases and J lost 7; bases outside the gene matches: 6. This CDR3 has 14 amino acids. Germline CDR1 and CDR2: MNHEY and SMNVEV (reference sequence). Written as DNA, the CDR3 is TGTGCCAGCAGTCCCTCGACAGGGGTCGGGGAGCTGTTTTTT. Its translation: CASSPSTGVGELFF.

This clonotype was seen repeatedly, ten times or more. V and J are TRBV5-6 and TRBJ1-1, with D possibly TRBD1 on 5 matching bases. CDR3 length equals 16 residues. Trimming removed 5 bases from V and 0 bases from J, with 17 bases in between. Germline V gene data show CDR1 as SGHDT and CDR2 as YYEEEE. The CDR3 region is CASSRTQGPLNTEAFF. CDR3 DNA: TGTGCCAGCAGTCGAACGCAGGGCCCATTGAACACTGAAGCTTTCTTT.

A few counts support this clonotype. The gene calls are TRBV30 and TRBJ2-7, with 7 nucleotides matching TRBD2. CDR1 and CDR2 (germline): GTSNPN, SVGIG (reference sequence). V shed 3 bases, J shed 4 bases, and the junction held 9 bases outside the gene matches. This CDR3 is 14 amino acids long. The CDR3 sequence: CAWSPSGASYEQYF. CDR3 coding DNA: TGTGCCTGGAGCCCTAGCGGAGCATCTTACGAGCAGTACTTC.

This chain joins TRBV7-9 and TRBJ1-2, with 8 positions matching TRBD1. The CDR3 sequence is 17 residues long. With 4 bases clipped from V and 4 bases from J, the junction kept 14 bases outside the gene matches. Germline lookup yields CDR1 SEHNR and CDR2 FQNEAQ (reference sequence). The CDR3 DNA follows: TGTGCCAGCAGCTCCTGGGCAGGGGGCCCGGGGGGCTATGGCTACACCTTC. Protein product: CASSSWAGGPGGYGYTF.

The chain employs TRBV6-1 and TRBJ2-1; 8 bases fit TRBD2. The CDR3 length is 14 residues. Trimming at V came to 8 bases and at J to 4 bases, leaving 7 bases not matched to a gene. CDR1 MNHNS and CDR2 SASEGT come from the germline V gene. DNA of the CDR3: TGTGCCAGCTGCCCGGGGACTAGTTACAATGAGCAGTTCTTC. This sequence encodes CASCPGTSYNEQFF.

The rearrangement links TRBV6-2 or TRBV6-3 to TRBJ2-7; TRBD1 aligns across 9 bases. The CDR3 is 14 residues long. The germline V gene has CDR1 MNHEY and CDR2 SVGEGT. J gave up 4 bases and V 6 bases, and 7 bases lay outside the gene matches. CDR3 in DNA: TGTGCCAGCAGCTGGACAGGGGCATGGTACGAGCAGTACTTC. Its protein product is CASSWTGAWYEQYF.

At least ten counts were recorded for this clonotype. CDR3 protein: CASSHRDRGPETQYF. For the CDR3, the DNA is TGTGCCAGCAGCCACCGGGACAGGGGGCCTGAGACCCAGTACTTC. The chain uses TRBV7-9 and TRBJ2-5, with 12 positions matching TRBD1. Germline assignment: CDR1 SEHNR and CDR2 FQNEAQ (reference sequence). V lost 5 bases, J lost 5 bases, and 6 bases stayed unmatched. The CDR3 has 15 residues.

This clonotype was observed a few times. The genes are TRBV18 and TRBJ2-1; D is perhaps TRBD1 (5 bases). Trimming removed 2 bases at V and 8 bases at J, with 13 bases between. There are 14 residues in the CDR3. Germline loops: CDR1 KGHSH, CDR2 LQKENI. CDR3 sequence: CASSPKLSRDEQFF. The CDR3 nucleotides are TGTGCCAGCTCACCAAAGTTAAGCAGGGATGAGCAGTTCTTC.

V and J are TRBV11-2 and TRBJ2-7, with 7 bases identical to TRBD2. Germline CDR1 SGHAT, CDR2 FQNNGV. CDR3 length equals 20 residues. Unmatched junction bases numbered 18, after V lost 1 base and J lost 0 bases. In DNA form, the CDR3 reads TGTGCCAGCAGCTTAGGTTTTGGGGCCACGCGGCGGGGGAGCTCCTACGAGCAGTACTTC. Translating it yields CASSLGFGATRRGSSYEQYF.

The chain joins TRBV15 to TRBJ2-2; 7 bases are shared with TRBD2. The V gene end was trimmed by 2 bases and the J gene end by 1 base; junction bases not matched to a gene: 7. CDR1 is LNHNV, CDR2 YYDKDF, per germline (reference sequence). The CDR3 is 17 amino acids. The CDR3 bases are TGTGCCACCAGCAGAAACCCTGGGGGGGTGAACACCGGGGAGCTGTTTTTT. It is translated as CATSRNPGGVNTGELFF.

This clonotype was observed a handful of times. The genes are TRBV3-1 and TRBJ1-1; 8 bases are shared with TRBD1. This CDR3 comprises 16 residues. V lost 0 bases to trimming and J lost 10 bases; unmatched junction nucleotides: 13. Germline CDR1 reads LGHDT; CDR2 reads YNNKEL (reference sequence). The CDR3 nucleotides are TGTGCCAGCAGCCAAGAATTGATGACAGGGGCTCGAGGAGCTTTCTTT. It is translated as CASSQELMTGARGAFF.

This clonotype was seen a few times. The chain joins TRBV7-9 to TRBJ2-2, with D perhaps matching TRBD2 (5 bases). Germline CDR1 reads SEHNR; CDR2 reads FQNEAQ (reference sequence). The CDR3 runs 16 residues. Deletions cut 5 bases from V and 1 base from J, with 14 bases between. This CDR3 is CASSEGGSLNTGELFF. The CDR3 region has the DNA TGTGCCAGCAGCGAAGGTGGGAGTTTGAACACCGGGGAGCTGTTTTTT. The full variable domain, completed using reference TRBV7-9 and TRBJ2-2, is DTGVSQNPRHKITKRGQNVTFRCDPISEHNRLYWYRQTLGQGPEFLTYFQNEAQLEKSRLLSDRFSAERPKGSFSTLEIQRTEQGDSAMYLCASSEGGSLNTGELFFGEGSRLTVL.

The chain links TRBV7-9 to TRBJ2-1, with D possibly called TRBD1 or TRBD2 (5 bases each). Germline V gene lookup returns CDR1 SEHNR and CDR2 FQNEAQ (reference sequence). The CDR3 runs to 15 residues. V dropped 5 bases and J dropped 7 bases, with 18 bases sitting between them. CDR3 amino acids: CASSPRDDKRNEQFF. DNA of the CDR3: TGTGCCAGCAGCCCCCGGGACGACAAAAGGAATGAGCAGTTCTTC.

This clonotype was observed a handful of times. The V call is TRBV4-2, the J call TRBJ2-5; D tentatively fits TRBD1 or TRBD2 (7 bases each). This CDR3 comprises 18 residues. The germline V and J ends were trimmed by 2 bases and 1 base, with 20 bases remaining between them. Germline V CDR1 and CDR2: LGHNA, YNFKEQ. The CDR3 region is CASSQIRGQGGSQETQYF. CDR3 sequence (DNA): TGTGCCAGCAGCCAAATTAGGGGGCAGGGGGGGAGCCAAGAGACCCAGTACTTC.

V and J are TRBV5-1 and TRBJ1-1, with D possibly being TRBD1 (5 bases). The germline gives CDR1 SGHRS, CDR2 YFSETQ. The CDR3 has 16 residues. The V end lost 0 bases, the J end lost 5 bases, and 17 bases lay between the germline ends. CDR3 bases: TGCGCCAGCAGCTTGGAAGGGGCGCAAGTCCAAACTGAAGCTTTCTTT. It translates to CASSLEGAQVQTEAFF.

Many counts were recorded for this clonotype. The conserved final phenylalanine or tryptophan is absent from the CDR3, which likely points to a read error. It is unclear where the CDR3 begins or ends on the DNA, so no DNA is shown, and the CDR3 is as TCRdb lists it. The chain recombines TRBV15 with TRBJ2-5. The CDR3 is made up of 11 amino acids, end residues included. Germline CDR1 and CDR2: LNHNV and YYDKDF (reference sequence). The CDR3: CATKTGPKWQL.

J is TRBJ2-7 and V is TRBV3-1; 9 positions agree with TRBD1. The CDR3 is made up of 17 amino acids. Per germline, CDR1 LGHDT and CDR2 YNNKEL (reference sequence). V trimming: 4 bases; J trimming: 0 bases; junction bases outside the gene matches: 10. CDR3 in amino acids: CASSRDTGGATSYEQYF. CDR3 nucleotides: TGTGCCAGCAGCCGCGATACAGGGGGCGCGACCTCCTACGAGCAGTACTTC.